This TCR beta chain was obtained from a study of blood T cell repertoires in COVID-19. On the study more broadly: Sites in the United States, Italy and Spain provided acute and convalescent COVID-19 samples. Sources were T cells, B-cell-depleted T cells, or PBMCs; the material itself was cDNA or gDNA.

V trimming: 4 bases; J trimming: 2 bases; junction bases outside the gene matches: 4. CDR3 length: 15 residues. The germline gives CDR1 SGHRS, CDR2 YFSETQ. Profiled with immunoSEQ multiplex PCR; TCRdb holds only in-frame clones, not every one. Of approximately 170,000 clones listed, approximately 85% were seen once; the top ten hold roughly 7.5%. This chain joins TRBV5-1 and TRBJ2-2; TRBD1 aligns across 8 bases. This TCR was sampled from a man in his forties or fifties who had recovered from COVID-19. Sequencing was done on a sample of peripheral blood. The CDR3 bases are TGCGCCAGCAGCGTCAGGGGGCTTAACACCGGGGAGCTGTTTTTT. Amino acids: CASSVRGLNTGELFF.